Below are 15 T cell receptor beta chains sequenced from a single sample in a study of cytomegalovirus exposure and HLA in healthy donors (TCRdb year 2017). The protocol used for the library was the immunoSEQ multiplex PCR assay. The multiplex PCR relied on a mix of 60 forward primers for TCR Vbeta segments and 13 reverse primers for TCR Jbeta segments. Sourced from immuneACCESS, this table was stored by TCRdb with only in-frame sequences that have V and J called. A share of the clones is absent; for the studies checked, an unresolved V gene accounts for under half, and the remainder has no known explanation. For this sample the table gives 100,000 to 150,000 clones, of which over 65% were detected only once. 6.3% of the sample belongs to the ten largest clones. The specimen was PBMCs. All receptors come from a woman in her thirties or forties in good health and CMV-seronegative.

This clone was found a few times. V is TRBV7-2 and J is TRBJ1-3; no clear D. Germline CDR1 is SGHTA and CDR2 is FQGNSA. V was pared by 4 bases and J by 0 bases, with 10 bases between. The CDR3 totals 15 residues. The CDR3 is CASSSQAASGNTIYF. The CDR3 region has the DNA TGTGCCAGCAGCTCCCAAGCGGCCTCTGGAAACACCATATATTTT.

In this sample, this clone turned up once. The CDR3 region has the DNA TGTGCCAGCAGCGCCGGACTTCTCACAGATACGCAGTATTTT. Protein: CASSAGLLTDTQYF. The chain is built from TRBV11-2 and TRBJ2-3; D possibly corresponds to TRBD2 (5 bases). Germline-derived CDR1 and CDR2 are SGHAT and FQNNGV. CDR3 length: 14 residues. Trimming removed 5 bases at V and 2 bases at J, with 11 bases between.

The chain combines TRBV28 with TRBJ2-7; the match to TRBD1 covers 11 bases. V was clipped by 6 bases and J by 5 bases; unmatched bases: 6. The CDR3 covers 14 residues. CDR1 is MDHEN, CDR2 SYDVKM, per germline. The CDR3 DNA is TGTGCCAGCAGAACGGGACAGGGGGTAAACGAGCAGTACTTC. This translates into CASRTGQGVNEQYF.

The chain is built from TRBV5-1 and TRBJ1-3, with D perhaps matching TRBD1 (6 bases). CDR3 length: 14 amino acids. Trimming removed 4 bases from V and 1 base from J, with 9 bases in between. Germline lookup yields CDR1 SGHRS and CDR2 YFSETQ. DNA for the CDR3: TGCGCCAGCAGCGCCGGGACATCTGGAAACACCATATATTTT. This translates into CASSAGTSGNTIYF.

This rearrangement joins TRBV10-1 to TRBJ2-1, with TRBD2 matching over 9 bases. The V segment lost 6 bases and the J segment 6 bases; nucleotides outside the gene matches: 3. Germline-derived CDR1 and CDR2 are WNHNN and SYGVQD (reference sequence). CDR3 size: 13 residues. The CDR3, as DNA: TGCGCCAGCAGGGCGGGAGGGGGCAATGAGCAGTTCTTC. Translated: CASRAGGGNEQFF.

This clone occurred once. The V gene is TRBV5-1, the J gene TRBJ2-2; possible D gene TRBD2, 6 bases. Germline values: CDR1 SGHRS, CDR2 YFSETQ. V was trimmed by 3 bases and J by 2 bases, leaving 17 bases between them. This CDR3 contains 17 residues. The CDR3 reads CASSSIGLTPNTGELFF. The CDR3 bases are TGCGCCAGCAGCTCTATTGGACTAACTCCAAACACCGGGGAGCTGTTTTTT.

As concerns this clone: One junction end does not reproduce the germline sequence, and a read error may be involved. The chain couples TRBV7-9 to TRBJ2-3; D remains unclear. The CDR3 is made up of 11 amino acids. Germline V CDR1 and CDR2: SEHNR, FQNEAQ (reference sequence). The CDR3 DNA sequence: TGTTCCAGCAGCTTACTAGATACGCAGTATTTT. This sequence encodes CSSSLLDTQYF.

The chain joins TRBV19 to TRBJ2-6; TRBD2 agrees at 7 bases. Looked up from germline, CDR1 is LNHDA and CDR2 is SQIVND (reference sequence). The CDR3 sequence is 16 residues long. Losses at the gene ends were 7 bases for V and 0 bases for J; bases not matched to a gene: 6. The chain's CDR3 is CASNAAGNSGANVLTF. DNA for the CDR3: TGTGCCAGTAATGCAGCGGGGAACTCTGGGGCCAACGTCCTGACTTTC.

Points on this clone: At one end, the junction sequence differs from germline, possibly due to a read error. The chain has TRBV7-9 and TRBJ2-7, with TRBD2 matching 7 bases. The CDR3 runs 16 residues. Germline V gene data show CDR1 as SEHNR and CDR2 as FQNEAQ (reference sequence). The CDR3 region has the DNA TGTTCCAGCAGCCCACTGGCGTCTAGCGGATCCTACGAGCAGTACTTC. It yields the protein CSSSPLASSGSYEQYF.

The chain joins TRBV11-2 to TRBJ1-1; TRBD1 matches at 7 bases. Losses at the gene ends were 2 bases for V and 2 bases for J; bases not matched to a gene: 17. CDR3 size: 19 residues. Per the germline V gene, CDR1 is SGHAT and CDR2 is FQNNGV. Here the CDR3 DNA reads TGTGCCAGCAGCTTAAGTGTGTTGGGGCAGGGGGGAAAAAACACTGAAGCTTTCTTT. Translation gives CASSLSVLGQGGKNTEAFF.

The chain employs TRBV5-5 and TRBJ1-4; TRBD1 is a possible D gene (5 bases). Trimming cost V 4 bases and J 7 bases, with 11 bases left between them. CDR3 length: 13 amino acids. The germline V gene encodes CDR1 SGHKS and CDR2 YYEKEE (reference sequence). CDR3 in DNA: TGTGCCAGCAGCGTCCTCAGGGTTGAAAAACTGTTTTTT. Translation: CASSVLRVEKLFF.

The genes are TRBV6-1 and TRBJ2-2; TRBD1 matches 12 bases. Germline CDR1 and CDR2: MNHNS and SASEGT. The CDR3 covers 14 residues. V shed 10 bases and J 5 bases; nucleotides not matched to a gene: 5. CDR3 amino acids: CATGTGGDTGELFF. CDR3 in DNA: TGTGCCACCGGGACAGGGGGCGATACCGGGGAGCTGTTTTTT.

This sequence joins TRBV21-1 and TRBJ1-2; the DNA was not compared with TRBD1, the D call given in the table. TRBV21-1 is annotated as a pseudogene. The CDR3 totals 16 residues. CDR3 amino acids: CASSPPTGGLLFGFTF. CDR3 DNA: TGTGCCAGCAGCCCACCGACAGGGGGCTTACTTTTTGGCTTCACCTTC.

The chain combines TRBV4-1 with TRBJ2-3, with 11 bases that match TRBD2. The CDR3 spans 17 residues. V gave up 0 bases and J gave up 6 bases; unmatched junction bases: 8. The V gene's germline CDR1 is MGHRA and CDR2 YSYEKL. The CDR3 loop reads CASSQDSLAGVGDTQYF. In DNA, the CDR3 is TGCGCCAGCAGCCAAGATTCACTAGCGGGAGTAGGGGATACGCAGTATTTT.

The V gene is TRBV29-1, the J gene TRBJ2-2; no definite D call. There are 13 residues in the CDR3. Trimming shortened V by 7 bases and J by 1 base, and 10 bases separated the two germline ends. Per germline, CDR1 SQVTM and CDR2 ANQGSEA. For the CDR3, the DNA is TGCAGCGGCCTGGCTGAGAACACCGGGGAGCTGTTTTTT. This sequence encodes CSGLAENTGELFF.